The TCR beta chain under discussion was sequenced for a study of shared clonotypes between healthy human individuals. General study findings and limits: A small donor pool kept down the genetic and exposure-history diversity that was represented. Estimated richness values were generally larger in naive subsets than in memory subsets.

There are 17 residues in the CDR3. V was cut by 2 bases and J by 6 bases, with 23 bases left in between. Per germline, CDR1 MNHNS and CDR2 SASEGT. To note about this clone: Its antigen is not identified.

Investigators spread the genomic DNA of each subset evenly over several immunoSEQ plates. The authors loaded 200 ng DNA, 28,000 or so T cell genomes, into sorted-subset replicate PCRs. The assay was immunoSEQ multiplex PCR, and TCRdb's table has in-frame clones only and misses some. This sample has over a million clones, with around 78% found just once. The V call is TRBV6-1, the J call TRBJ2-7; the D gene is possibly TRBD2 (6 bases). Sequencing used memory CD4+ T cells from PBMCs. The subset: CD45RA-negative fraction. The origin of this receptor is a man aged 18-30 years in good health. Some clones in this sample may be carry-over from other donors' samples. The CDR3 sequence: CASSENGSGGAPREQYF. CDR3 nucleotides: TGTGCCAGCAGTGAAAATGGAAGTGGCGGGGCCCCCCGCGAGCAGTACTTC.